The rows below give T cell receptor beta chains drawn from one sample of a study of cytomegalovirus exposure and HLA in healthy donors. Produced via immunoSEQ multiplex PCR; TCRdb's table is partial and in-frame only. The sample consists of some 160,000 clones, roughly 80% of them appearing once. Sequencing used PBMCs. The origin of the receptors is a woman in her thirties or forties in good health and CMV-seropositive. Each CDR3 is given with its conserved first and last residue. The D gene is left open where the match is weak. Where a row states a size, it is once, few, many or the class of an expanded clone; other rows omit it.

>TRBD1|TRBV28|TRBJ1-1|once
TGTGCCAGCAGTCAGGGGGGACAGGGAGAAACTGAAGCTTTCTTT
CASSQGGQGETEAFF
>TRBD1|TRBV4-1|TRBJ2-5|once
TGCGCCAGCAGCCGGGTTTTCGCGGGGACAGGGGGCTCGACCCAGTACTTC
CASSRVFAGTGGSTQYF
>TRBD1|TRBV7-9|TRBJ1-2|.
TGTGCCAGCAGCTCGACAGGGAAGGGCTATGGCTACACCTTC
CASSSTGKGYGYTF
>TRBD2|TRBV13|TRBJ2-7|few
TGTGCCAGCAGCTCGTTCACCGGGGGGAACGCCTACGAGCAGTACTTC
CASSSFTGGNAYEQYF
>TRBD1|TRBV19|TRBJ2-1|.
TGTGCCAGTAGCCGGACAGGGTACAATGAGCAGTTCTTC
CASSRTGYNEQFF
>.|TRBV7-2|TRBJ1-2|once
TGTGCCAGCAGCTTAGCGCTATCACAGGCTGGAACCTTC
CASSLALSQAGTF
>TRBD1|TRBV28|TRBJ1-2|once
TGTGCCAGCACCCTTCAGGCAGGGGGGAACTATGGCTACACCTTC
CASTLQAGGNYGYTF
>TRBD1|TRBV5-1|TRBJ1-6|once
TGCGCCAGCAGCTTGGAAGGACAGGGCGGTTCACCCCTCCACTTT
CASSLEGQGGSPLHF
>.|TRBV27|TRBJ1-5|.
TGTGCCAGCAGTTTTTCCCCCGCCCAGGGAAGCAATCAGCCCCAGCATTTT
CASSFSPAQGSNQPQHF
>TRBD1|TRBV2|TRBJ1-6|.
TGTGCCAGCAGTGAAGAACCAGGGGGCCGGAATTCATCCCTCCACTTT
CASSEEPGGRNSSLHF
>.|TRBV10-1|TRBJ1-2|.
TGCGCCAGCAGAGGCAGGGGAGAAACCCACTATGGCTACACCTTC
CASRGRGETHYGYTF
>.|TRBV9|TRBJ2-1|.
TGTGCCAGCAGCCCCCACCCGGGTGAGCAGTTCTTC
CASSPHPGEQFF
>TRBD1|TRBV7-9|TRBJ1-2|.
TGTTCCAGCAATCGGCAGGGGGACTATGGCTACACCTTC
CSSNRQGDYGYTF
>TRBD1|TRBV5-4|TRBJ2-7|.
TGTGCCAGCAGCTTCCGGGACAGTACTAACGAGCAGTACTTC
CASSFRDSTNEQYF
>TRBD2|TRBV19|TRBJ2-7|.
TGTGCCAGTAGTAAGACTAGCGTCGCCTACGAGCAGTACTTC
CASSKTSVAYEQYF
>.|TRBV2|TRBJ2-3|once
TGTGCCAGCAGGCAAGACAGGTATCTCACAGATACGCAGTATTTT
CASRQDRYLTDTQYF
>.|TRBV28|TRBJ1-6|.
TGTGCCAGCAGTTTGGAGGGGACGTATTCACCCCTCCACTTT
CASSLEGTYSPLHF
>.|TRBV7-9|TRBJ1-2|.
TGTGCCAGCAGGCCCCCAGGGGAGGGCTATGGCTACACCTTC
CASRPPGEGYGYTF
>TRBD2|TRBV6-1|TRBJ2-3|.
TGTGCCAGCCACCTAGCGGGGGGGCCTGAAGATACGCAGTATTTT
CASHLAGGPEDTQYF
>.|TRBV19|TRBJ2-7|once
TGTGCCAGTAGTCGCCAGAGAATTCACAGCCCATACTACGAGCAGTACTTC
CASSRQRIHSPYYEQYF
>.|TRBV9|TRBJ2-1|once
TGTGCCAGCAGCGTATGGGGAGACAATGAGCAGTTCTTC
CASSVWGDNEQFF
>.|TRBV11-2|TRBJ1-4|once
TGTGCCAGCAGCCTCGGGACTGCAACTAATGAAAAACTGTTTTTT
CASSLGTATNEKLFF
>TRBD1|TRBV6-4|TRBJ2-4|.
TGTGCCAGCAGTGAAAACAGGGGAGCCAAAAACATTCAGTACTTC
CASSENRGAKNIQYF
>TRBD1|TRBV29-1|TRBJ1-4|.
TGCAGCGTTGAGGACAGGGTGGACGAAAAACTGTTTTTT
CSVEDRVDEKLFF
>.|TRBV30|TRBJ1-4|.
TGTGCCTGGACCCGGGGGAGTTCTAATGAAAAACTGTTTTTT
CAWTRGSSNEKLFF
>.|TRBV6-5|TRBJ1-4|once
TGTGCCAGCAGTTACTCCGGGGGGGGTGGTAATGAAAAACTGTTTTTT
CASSYSGGGGNEKLFF
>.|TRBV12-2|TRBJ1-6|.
TGTGCAAGTCACTGGGATCCGTGGACAGGGTGTAATTCACCCCTCCACTTT
CASHWDPWTGCNSPLHF